The entry that follows covers one T cell receptor (beta chain) sequence. Some clones are missing from TCRdb's copy, which holds only in-frame ones; the method was immunoSEQ multiplex PCR. This repertoire shows 39,000 or so clones, 86% found once; its top ten account for around an eighth. This entry belongs to a study of OX40 agonist ivuxolimab in advanced cancers. V was shortened by 0 bases and J by 5 bases, with 13 bases between the two germline ends. The germline gives CDR1 SGHVS, CDR2 FQNEAQ. This CDR3 contains 15 residues. This receptor was obtained from an adult with an advanced solid tumor such as melanoma, head and neck, liver or kidney cancer. The sequenced sample was CD4+ or CD8+ T cells sorted from blood, obtained in a trial of the OX40 agonist ivuxolimab. The gene calls are TRBV7-8 and TRBJ2-5, with a tentative D call TRBD2 (7 bases). CDR3 sequence (DNA): TGTGCCAGCAGCTTAGCGGGGGGGCGCAGGGAGACCCAGTACTTC. Protein product: CASSLAGGRRETQYF.